This T cell receptor (beta chain) was obtained from a study of blood T cells in healthy people across ages. Study findings and constraints: Any conclusive comparison of naive versus antigen-experienced cells was prevented by using unsorted PBMCs.

The CDR3 contains 12 residues. V was pared by 8 bases and J by 0 bases, with 7 bases between. Germline CDR1 is MDHEN and CDR2 is SYDVKM. This clonotype has a count of ten or more. Its specificity is not known. Through a sample-barcoded 5' primer and a J-beta primer mix, a second PCR was run for 7 to 11 cycles. From the 5' RACE reads, TCRdb called clonotypes with MiXCR, one entry per CDR3 protein. The sample lists about 1.6 million distinct CDR3 sequences, about 32% occurring once. Material: blood. The receptor was derived from a woman younger than 45 in good health. The rearrangement joins TRBV28 to TRBJ2-5; weak D call: TRBD1 (6 bases). The chain's CDR3 is CASGQYQETQYF. CDR3 nucleotides: TGTGCCAGCGGACAGTACCAAGAGACCCAGTACTTC.